This is a list of T cell receptor beta chains from one sample in a study of regulatory T cells after allogeneic stem cell transplantation. MiXCR was run by TCRdb on the 5' RACE reads, yielding one entry per CDR3 protein. The table has 410 or so distinct CDR3 sequences, roughly a fifth seen once. Sequenced here: sorted CD4+ T cells from blood (whether regulatory or conventional is not recorded), sampled 30 days after allogeneic stem cell transplant. All receptors come from a human patient who had an allogeneic stem cell transplant, so the T cells may come from the graft donor. The CDR3 runs from the conserved cysteine through the conserved F or W. D genes are given only for firm matches. Clone size is shown for a subset of rows, as once, few, many or a class of expanded clone.

J gene: TRBJ1-5
V gene: TRBV27
clone size: large
D gene: -
CDR3 protein: CASSLTWRISNQPQHF
CDR3 DNA: TGTGCCAGCAGTTTAACCTGGCGCATTAGCAATCAGCCCCAGCATTTT

J gene: TRBJ2-7
V gene: TRBV27
clone size: large
D gene: TRBD2
CDR3 protein: CASSLAPGLYYEQYF
CDR3 DNA: TGTGCCAGCAGTTTAGCTCCGGGACTATACTACGAGCAGTACTTC

J gene: TRBJ2-5
V gene: TRBV5-1
clone size: large
D gene: TRBD2
CDR3 protein: CASSLRWTSGHQETQYF
CDR3 DNA: TGCGCCAGCAGCTTGAGATGGACTAGCGGCCACCAAGAGACCCAGTACTTC

J gene: TRBJ2-5
V gene: TRBV5-4
clone size: medium-sized
D gene: -
CDR3 protein: CASSLGDTGLDSQYF
CDR3 DNA: TGTGCCAGCAGCTTGGGGGACACCGGACTAGACTCCCAGTACTTC

J gene: TRBJ2-7
V gene: TRBV29-1
clone size: -
D gene: -
CDR3 protein: CSAIAYDNGQYF
CDR3 DNA: TGCAGCGCCATAGCATACGACAACGGGCAGTACTTC

J gene: TRBJ1-2
V gene: TRBV2
clone size: -
D gene: -
CDR3 protein: CANSEATHLYAYIF
CDR3 DNA: TGTGCCAACAGTGAAGCGACGCATCTTTATGCCTACATCTTC

J gene: TRBJ2-1
V gene: TRBV5-1
clone size: large
D gene: TRBD2
CDR3 protein: CASSFTRGGRIVNEQFF
CDR3 DNA: TGCGCCAGCAGCTTCACCCGCGGCGGGAGAATAGTAAATGAGCAGTTCTTC

J gene: TRBJ1-4
V gene: TRBV29-1
clone size: few
D gene: TRBD1
CDR3 protein: CSVEDPSQGSVTNEKLFF
CDR3 DNA: TGCAGCGTTGAAGATCCTTCACAGGGGTCTGTAACTAATGAAAAACTGTTTTTT

J gene: TRBJ1-1
V gene: TRBV7-8
clone size: medium-sized
D gene: TRBD1
CDR3 protein: CASSQDRGLLSSAFF
CDR3 DNA: TGTGCCAGCAGCCAGGACAGGGGACTTCTTTCGTCGGCTTTCTTT

J gene: TRBJ2-4
V gene: TRBV5-1
clone size: large
D gene: TRBD1
CDR3 protein: CASSLAGQGNIQYF
CDR3 DNA: TGCGCCAGCAGCTTGGCCGGACAGGGAAACATTCAGTACTTC

J gene: TRBJ1-2
V gene: TRBV5-1
clone size: medium-sized
D gene: -
CDR3 protein: CASSLVAESYGYTF
CDR3 DNA: TGCGCCAGCAGCTTGGTGGCGGAGAGCTATGGCTACACCTTC

J gene: TRBJ2-7
V gene: TRBV29-1
clone size: medium-sized
D gene: -
CDR3 protein: CSVGTSYEQYF
CDR3 DNA: TGCAGCGTCGGGACTTCCTACGAGCAGTACTTC

J gene: TRBJ2-7
V gene: TRBV6-1
clone size: few
D gene: -
CDR3 protein: CASSEFQGPSYEQYF
CDR3 DNA: TGTGCCAGCAGTGAATTTCAGGGGCCGTCCTACGAGCAGTACTTC

J gene: TRBJ1-2
V gene: TRBV3-1
clone size: large
D gene: -
CDR3 protein: CASSSLDVHGYTF
CDR3 DNA: TGTGCCAGCAGCTCATTGGACGTACATGGCTACACCTTC

J gene: TRBJ2-7
V gene: TRBV6-2/TRBV6-3
clone size: large
D gene: -
CDR3 protein: CASSISSYEQYF
CDR3 DNA: TGTGCCAGCAGCATAAGCTCCTACGAGCAGTACTTC

J gene: TRBJ1-1
V gene: TRBV20-1
clone size: -
D gene: -
CDR3 protein: CSARRGRNTEAFF
CDR3 DNA: TGCAGTGCTCGCCGGGGCAGGAACACCGAAGCTTTCTTT

J gene: TRBJ2-1
V gene: TRBV4-3
clone size: medium-sized
D gene: TRBD2
CDR3 protein: CASSQGLAGGSEPYNEQFF
CDR3 DNA: TGCGCCAGCAGCCAAGGGCTAGCGGGAGGGAGCGAACCCTACAATGAGCAGTTCTTC

J gene: TRBJ1-1
V gene: TRBV5-1
clone size: large
D gene: TRBD1
CDR3 protein: CASSLDRGAEAFF
CDR3 DNA: TGCGCCAGCAGCTTGGACAGGGGGGCTGAAGCTTTCTTT

J gene: TRBJ2-5
V gene: TRBV2
clone size: large
D gene: -
CDR3 protein: CASRRVYQETQYF
CDR3 DNA: TGTGCCAGCAGAAGGGTGTACCAAGAGACCCAGTACTTC

J gene: TRBJ2-7
V gene: TRBV7-6
clone size: few
D gene: -
CDR3 protein: CASSDERGASTIEQYF
CDR3 DNA: TGTGCCAGCAGCGACGAAAGAGGCGCGTCTACCATCGAGCAGTACTTC

J gene: TRBJ1-5
V gene: TRBV5-1
clone size: large
D gene: -
CDR3 protein: CASSLEDPNQPQHF
CDR3 DNA: TGCGCCAGCAGCTTAGAAGACCCAAATCAGCCCCAGCATTTT

J gene: TRBJ1-5
V gene: TRBV20-1
clone size: -
D gene: -
CDR3 protein: CSASWGMGNQPQHF
CDR3 DNA: TGCAGTGCTAGTTGGGGAATGGGCAATCAGCCCCAGCATTTT

J gene: TRBJ1-1
V gene: TRBV5-5
clone size: few
D gene: -
CDR3 protein: CASSLQGNTEAFF
CDR3 DNA: TGTGCCAGCAGCTTACAGGGGAACACTGAAGCTTTCTTT

J gene: TRBJ2-2
V gene: TRBV5-6
clone size: -
D gene: -
CDR3 protein: CASSPGTGDTGELFF
CDR3 DNA: TGTGCCAGCAGTCCCGGGACGGGGGATACCGGGGAGCTGTTTTTT

J gene: TRBJ2-2
V gene: TRBV7-7
clone size: large
D gene: -
CDR3 protein: CASSPTGRTYTGELFF
CDR3 DNA: TGTGCCAGCAGCCCTACCGGCCGAACCTACACCGGGGAGCTGTTTTTT

J gene: TRBJ1-5
V gene: TRBV6-6
clone size: few
D gene: -
CDR3 protein: CASSCSTADTQHF
CDR3 DNA: TGTGCCAGCAGTTGCTCGACTGCAGATACGCAGCATTTT